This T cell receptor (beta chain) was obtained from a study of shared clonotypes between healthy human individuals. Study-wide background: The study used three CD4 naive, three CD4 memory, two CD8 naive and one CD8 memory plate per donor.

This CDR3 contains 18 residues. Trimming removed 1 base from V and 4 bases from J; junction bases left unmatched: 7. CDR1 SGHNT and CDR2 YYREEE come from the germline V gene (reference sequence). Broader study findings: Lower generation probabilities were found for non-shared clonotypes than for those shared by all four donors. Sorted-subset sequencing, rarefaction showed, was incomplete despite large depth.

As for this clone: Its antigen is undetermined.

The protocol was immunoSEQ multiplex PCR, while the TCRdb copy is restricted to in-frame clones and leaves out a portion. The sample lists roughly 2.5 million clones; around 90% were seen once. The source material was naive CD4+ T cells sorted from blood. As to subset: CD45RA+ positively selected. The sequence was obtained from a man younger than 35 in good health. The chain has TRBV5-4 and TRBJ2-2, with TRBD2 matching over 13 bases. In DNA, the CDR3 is TGTGCCAGCAGCTTGAGGACTAGCGGGAGAGGAGGCACCGGGGAGCTGTTTTTT. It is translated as CASSLRTSGRGGTGELFF.